The 21 T cell receptor beta chains listed next were all sequenced from one sample in a study of T cells after yellow fever vaccination (dated by TCRdb to between 2018 and 2021). The library was prepared using 5' RACE. The sample was run on an Illumina NovaSeq 6000. TCRdb reanalyzed the raw reads on its own, using fastp at Q25 for trimming and MiXCR for clone calling, and kept in-frame beta chains. Every distinct CDR3 protein forms one entry, paired with its most common genes and DNA. The sample includes about 320,000 distinct CDR3 sequences, with approximately 4% observed a single time. The ten largest clones add up to roughly a fifth of the sample. What the treatment or condition label conveys for this sample: live attenuated yellow fever vaccine strain. The sequencing here drew on PBMCs, taken 15 days after the yellow fever booster vaccination. These receptor sequences come from a man younger than 35 who received the YFV17D yellow fever vaccine.

Ten or more counts support this clonotype. The chain has TRBV4-2 and TRBJ2-2, with D uncertain. The V gene lost 1 base and the J gene lost 2 bases, with 8 bases spanning the gap. This CDR3 comprises 15 residues. Germline V lookup: CDR1 LGHNA, CDR2 YNFKEQ. Here the CDR3 reads CASSQASRNTGELFF. Written as DNA, the CDR3 is TGTGCCAGCAGCCAAGCATCCCGAAACACCGGGGAGCTGTTTTTT.

J is TRBJ2-7 and V is TRBV28; 7 bases agree with TRBD2. V lost 8 bases to trimming and J lost 3 bases; unmatched junction nucleotides: 4. This CDR3 has 12 amino acids. CDR1 and CDR2 from the germline V gene are MDHEN and SYDVKM. The CDR3 DNA sequence: TGTGCCAGCTCGGGGGGAGTCTACGAGCAGTACGTC. It yields the protein CASSGGVYEQYV.

This sequence joins TRBV18 and TRBJ1-6; TRBD1 might be the D (5 bases). Trimming cost V 5 bases and J 5 bases, with 10 bases left between them. Germline-derived CDR1 and CDR2 are KGHSH and LQKENI. This CDR3 has 14 amino acids. This CDR3 reads CASSSTDDNSPLHF. The DNA of the CDR3 is TGTGCCAGCTCATCGACAGACGATAATTCACCCCTCCACTTT.

This clonotype was seen at least ten times. The rearrangement uses TRBV5-1 and TRBJ1-5; D perhaps matches TRBD1 (5 bases). The germline CDR1 and CDR2 sequences are SGHRS and YFSETQ. V dropped 4 bases and J dropped 5 bases, with 10 bases sitting between them. The CDR3 has 13 amino acids. The CDR3: CASSLGTYQPQHF. CDR3 bases: TGCGCCAGCAGCCTGGGGACCTATCAGCCCCAGCATTTT.

J is TRBJ1-4 and V is TRBV5-1; 7 bases align to TRBD1. CDR1 and CDR2 (germline): SGHRS, YFSETQ. This CDR3 contains 15 residues. V lost 5 bases to trimming and J lost 5 bases; unmatched junction nucleotides: 9. The CDR3 DNA reads TGCGCCAGCAGTGATACACAGGGGAACAATGAAAAACTGTTTTTT. Amino acid sequence: CASSDTQGNNEKLFF.

This clonotype was counted ten times or more. V and J are TRBV7-9 and TRBJ1-5; TRBD1 aligns across 9 bases. The CDR3 has 15 residues. J gave up 0 bases and V 5 bases, and 2 bases lay outside the gene matches. The germline CDR1 and CDR2 sequences are SEHNR and FQNEAQ (reference sequence). For the CDR3, the DNA is TGTGCCAGCAGCCCGGGACAGGGTAGCAATCAGCCCCAGCATTTT. It codes for CASSPGQGSNQPQHF.

The sample holds many counts of this clonotype. This chain joins TRBV9 and TRBJ2-2, with TRBD2 identical over 8 bases. J was trimmed by 0 bases and V by 4 bases; bases with no gene match: 5. This CDR3 has 16 residues. From germline, CDR1 is SGDLS and CDR2 YYNGEE. DNA of the CDR3: TGTGCCAGCAGCCTCCGGACTAGCCCGAACACCGGGGAGCTGTTTTTT. Its translation: CASSLRTSPNTGELFF.

At least ten counts were recorded for this clonotype. The chain carries TRBV7-2 and TRBJ1-5; 11 positions agree with TRBD1. Trimming at V came to 5 bases and at J to 0 bases, leaving 3 bases not matched to a gene. CDR3 length equals 16 residues. Germline CDR1 is SGHTA and CDR2 is FQGNSA. The CDR3 reads CASSRTGGYSNQPQHF. CDR3 coding DNA: TGTGCCAGCAGCCGGACAGGGGGCTATAGCAATCAGCCCCAGCATTTT.

There are many counts of this clonotype. The J gene is TRBJ2-7, the V gene TRBV7-2; D possibly matches TRBD1 or TRBD2 (5 bases each). The CDR3 covers 12 residues. V was shortened by 5 bases and J by 6 bases, with 11 bases between the two germline ends. The V gene's germline CDR1 is SGHTA and CDR2 FQGNSA. The CDR3 coding sequence is TGTGCCAGCAGCCCCTGGGACGGCGAGCAGTACTTC. Protein sequence: CASSPWDGEQYF. Using reference TRBV7-2 and TRBJ2-7 for the parts outside the CDR3, the full variable domain is GAGVSQSPSNKVTEKGKDVELRCDPISGHTALYWYRQSLGQGLEFLIYFQGNSAPDKSGLPSDRFSAERTGGSVSTLTIQRTQQEDSAVYLCASSPWDGEQYFGPGTRLTVT.

The J gene is TRBJ2-2, the V gene TRBV7-6, with TRBD2 matching 8 bases. Germline V gene lookup returns CDR1 SGHVS and CDR2 FNYEAQ. The V segment lost 5 bases and the J segment 4 bases; nucleotides outside the gene matches: 6. The CDR3 totals 15 residues. CDR3 sequence (DNA): TGTGCCAGCAGCCCCTCAGCGGGGGCCACCGGGGAGCTGTTTTTT. Translated: CASSPSAGATGELFF.

This clonotype was counted ten times or more. The rearrangement uses TRBV7-6 and TRBJ2-7, with D perhaps matching TRBD1 (6 bases). Per the germline V gene, CDR1 is SGHVS and CDR2 is FNYEAQ. The CDR3 consists of 14 residues. V shed 1 base and J shed 2 bases, with 9 bases lying between them. Here the CDR3 reads CASSLGGPTYEQYF. For the CDR3, the DNA is TGTGCCAGCAGCTTAGGGGGGCCTACCTACGAGCAGTACTTC.

This clonotype was seen repeatedly, ten times or more. The chain is built from TRBV7-2 and TRBJ2-1; tentative D call: TRBD2 (6 bases). Trimming removed 0 bases at V and 5 bases at J, with 8 bases between. This CDR3 comprises 14 residues. CDR1 and CDR2 (germline): SGHTA, FQGNSA. The CDR3 region has the DNA TGTGCCAGCAGCTTAGCAGGCGGGGACAATGAGCAGTTCTTC. It encodes CASSLAGGDNEQFF.

The CDR3 region is CATSSTGQYSNQPQHF. The CDR3 bases are TGTGCCACCAGCAGTACAGGGCAGTATAGCAATCAGCCCCAGCATTTT. The chain employs TRBV15 and TRBJ1-5, with D possibly being TRBD1 (6 bases). The CDR3 is 16 residues long. The V and J ends lost 3 bases and 0 bases respectively, with 12 bases between them. Germline lookup yields CDR1 LNHNV and CDR2 YYDKDF (reference sequence).

Many counts were recorded for this clonotype. The V call is TRBV4-1, the J call TRBJ2-3; 7 bases map to TRBD1. The CDR3 consists of 15 residues. Looked up from germline, CDR1 is MGHRA and CDR2 is YSYEKL. Trimming cost V 0 bases and J 4 bases; bases outside gene matches: 4. CDR3: CASSQDTGAADTQYF. The CDR3 coding sequence is TGCGCCAGCAGCCAAGATACAGGGGCCGCAGATACGCAGTATTTT.

In this sample, this clonotype turned up many times. The chain carries TRBV4-3 and TRBJ2-1, with D possibly TRBD1 on 6 matching bases. This CDR3 has 17 residues. Trimming removed 3 bases from V and 4 bases from J, with 19 bases in between. Germline CDR1 and CDR2: LGHNA and YSLEER. CDR3 loop: CASSQGAAPFAYNEQFF. CDR3 nucleotide sequence: TGCGCCAGCAGCCAGGGGGCGGCTCCATTCGCATACAATGAGCAGTTCTTC.

This clonotype was counted a few times. The V gene is TRBV20-1, the J gene TRBJ2-2; TRBD1 agrees at 8 bases. The V gene's germline CDR1 is DFQATT and CDR2 SNEGSKA (reference sequence). This CDR3 has 13 amino acids. Trimming cost V 3 bases and J 7 bases; bases outside gene matches: 4. The chain's CDR3 is CSASGTGVGELFF. The CDR3 DNA reads as TGCAGTGCTAGCGGGACAGGAGTCGGGGAGCTGTTTTTT.

The V call is TRBV7-3, the J call TRBJ2-1, with no clear D. Germline V CDR1 and CDR2: SGHTA, FQGTGA. This CDR3 has 12 residues. V was pared by 5 bases and J by 8 bases, with 10 bases between. CDR3 nucleotides: TGTGCCAGCAGCCAGGAAGGCTATGAGCAGTTCTTC. Encoded protein: CASSQEGYEQFF.

This clonotype was seen ten or more times. This chain uses TRBV24-1 with TRBJ1-5; perhaps TRBD1 as D (5 bases). CDR1 is KGHDR, CDR2 SFDVKD, per germline. Trimming pared 2 bases from V and 1 base from J, leaving 5 bases between. The CDR3 sequence is 14 residues long. The DNA of the CDR3 is TGTGCCACCAGTGATTGGACAAGCAATCAGCCCCAGCATTTT. It specifies CATSDWTSNQPQHF.

There are many counts of this clonotype. J is TRBJ2-3 and V is TRBV20-1; a weak D match, TRBD2 (5 bases). Germline V gene lookup returns CDR1 DFQATT and CDR2 SNEGSKA (reference sequence). V was trimmed by 5 bases and J by 0 bases, leaving 12 bases between them. The CDR3 runs to 14 residues. The CDR3 DNA is TGCAGTGCTCCAGAGGCGGGCAGCACAGATACGCAGTATTTT. It is translated as CSAPEAGSTDTQYF.

CDR3 residues: CAITDGGASSDNEQFF. The CDR3 coding sequence is TGTGCCATCACCGACGGAGGGGCTAGCTCAGACAATGAGCAGTTCTTC. This rearrangement joins TRBV10-3 to TRBJ2-1; possibly TRBD2 for D (6 bases). CDR3 length: 16 amino acids. V lost 7 bases, J lost 5 bases, and 21 bases lay in between. In germline, CDR1 is ENHRY, CDR2 SYGVKD.

This clonotype was detected ten times or more. The V gene is TRBV5-1, the J gene TRBJ2-3; D possibly corresponds to TRBD2 (5 bases). The CDR3 totals 14 residues. Trimming pared 0 bases from V and 4 bases from J, leaving 9 bases between. The germline CDR1 and CDR2 sequences are SGHRS and YFSETQ. The CDR3 DNA reads TGCGCCAGCAGCTTGGTGACGGGATCAGATACGCAGTATTTT. This encodes CASSLVTGSDTQYF.